This entry describes one T cell receptor (beta chain). This clonotype was recorded a few times. Its binding antigen is unknown. Base qualities are not at hand, and no much larger clone is one base apart. Trimming at the junction amounts to 1 base on V and 16 bases on J, and the germline ends lie 11 bases apart. Taken from the germline V gene, the CDR1 and CDR2 loops are MGHRA and YSYEKL. The CDR3, cysteine through phenylalanine, is 11 amino acids long. Only the CDR3 part of the read is kept: 33 bases, read in frame from the first base. Receptor libraries were prepared by PCR. TCRdb shows the sequencer as Illumina HiSeq 2500. Molecular barcoding was employed in the preparation of TCR libraries, with unique molecular identifiers being used to normalize TCRbeta repertoire quantification. The public reads were quality trimmed at Q25 with fastp and then assembled into clones with MiXCR by TCRdb, keeping productive beta chains. CDR3 protein duplicates are merged, each entry listing the most common genes and DNA. The sample table holds some 830,000 distinct CDR3 sequences, of which about 16% were seen once. Approximately 5% of the sample is held by the ten biggest clonotypes.

Explained via the paper, the treatment or condition label denotes: allogeneic hematopoietic cell transplantation with graft depleted of TCRalphabeta T cells and CD19 B cells. The transplant recipients were children given TCRalphabeta/CD19-depleted allogeneic hematopoietic cell grafts. The sample comes from a study of T-cell reconstitution after alpha-beta-depleted transplantation in children listed by TCRdb under 2016. About the study as a whole: Using TCR repertoire profiling, the study followed T-cell immune reconstitution in a quantitative way in children after TCRalphabeta/CD19-depleted allogeneic hematopoietic cell transplantation.

What the authors observed across the whole study: In some patients, the high TCRbeta diversity seen at day 60 was put down to recipient T cells and intrathymic progenitors that had survived conditioning. The apparently early recovery of alphabetaT-cell counts about two months after transplant reportedly depended on only several hundred rapidly expanded clones that came from non-depleted graft cells. Over the following months the frequencies of hyperexpanded clones went down, and after one year T-cell counts and TCRbeta diversity were mostly credited to newly produced T cells.

The sequence was obtained from a male patient under 18 who had a stem cell transplant for acute lymphoblastic leukemia, so the T cells may come from the graft donor. The sequencing used PBMCs, mostly from graft donor cells, collected 360 days after TCRalphabeta/CD19-depleted stem cell transplant. The rearrangement combines TRBV4-1 with TRBJ2-1, and possibly TRBD2, on 6 matching bases. The CDR3 protein is CASSQGTTGFF. The DNA sequence reads TGCGCCAGCAGCCAAGGGACTACGGGTTTCTTC.